The 2 T cell receptor beta chains below were found in one sample sequenced in a study of blood T cell repertoires in COVID-19. Profiled with immunoSEQ multiplex PCR; TCRdb holds only in-frame clones, not every one. Of under 250,000 clones listed, around 82% were seen once; the top ten hold around 12%. The sample taken for sequencing was peripheral blood. The receptors stem from a woman aged 40-49 years with acute or convalescent COVID-19.

The V and J genes are TRBV5-1 and TRBJ2-2; a weak D match, TRBD2 (5 bases). The V gene lost 1 base and the J gene lost 4 bases, with 8 bases spanning the gap. The CDR3 is made up of 14 amino acids. Germline values: CDR1 SGHRS, CDR2 YFSETQ. The CDR3 DNA reads TGCGCCAGCAGCTTGTCTGCGGGCACCGGGGAGCTGTTTTTT. Its protein is CASSLSAGTGELFF. Full variable domain (outside the CDR3, taken from reference TRBV5-1 and TRBJ2-2): KAGVTQTPRYLIKTRGQQVTLSCSPISGHRSVSWYQQTPGQGLQFLFEYFSETQRNKGNFPGRFSGRQFSNSRSEMNVSTLELGDSALYLCASSLSAGTGELFFGEGSRLTVL.

The rearrangement uses TRBV30 and TRBJ2-5, with D maybe TRBD2 (5 bases). Germline CDR1 GTSNPN, CDR2 SVGIG (reference sequence). V was pared by 3 bases and J by 0 bases, with 5 bases between. The CDR3 is 12 residues long. The CDR3 loop reads CAWRRDQETQYF. CDR3 sequence (DNA): TGTGCCTGGAGGCGGGACCAAGAGACCCAGTACTTC.